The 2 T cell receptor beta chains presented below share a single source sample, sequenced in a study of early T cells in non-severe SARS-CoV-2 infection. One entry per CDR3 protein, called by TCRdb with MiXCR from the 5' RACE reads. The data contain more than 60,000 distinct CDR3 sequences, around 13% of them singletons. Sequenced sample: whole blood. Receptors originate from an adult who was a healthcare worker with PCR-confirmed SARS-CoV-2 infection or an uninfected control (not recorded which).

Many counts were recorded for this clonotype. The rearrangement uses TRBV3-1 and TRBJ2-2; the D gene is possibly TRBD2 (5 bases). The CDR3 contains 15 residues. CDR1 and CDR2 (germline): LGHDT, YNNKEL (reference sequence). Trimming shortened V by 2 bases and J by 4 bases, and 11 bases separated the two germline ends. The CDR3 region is CASSQLEEGTGELFF. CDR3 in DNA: TGTGCCAGCAGCCAATTGGAGGAAGGCACCGGGGAGCTGTTTTTT.

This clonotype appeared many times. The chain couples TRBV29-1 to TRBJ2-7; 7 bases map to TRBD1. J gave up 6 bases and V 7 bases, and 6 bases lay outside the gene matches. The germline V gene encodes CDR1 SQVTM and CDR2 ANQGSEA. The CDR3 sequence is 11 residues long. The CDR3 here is CSATNRGEQYF. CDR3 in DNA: TGCAGCGCTACAAACAGGGGCGAGCAGTACTTC.